This passage covers 16 T cell receptor beta chains from one sample sequenced in a study of blood T cell repertoires in COVID-19. Some clones are missing from TCRdb's copy, which holds only in-frame ones; the method was immunoSEQ multiplex PCR. In the table there are 270,000 or so clones, roughly 90% of which are singletons. Input material: PBMCs or T cells enriched from blood (not recorded which). These receptors all come from a woman between 40 and 55 years old with acute COVID-19.

The gene calls are TRBV9 and TRBJ2-1; D uncertain. This CDR3 has 14 amino acids. Germline loops: CDR1 SGDLS, CDR2 YYNGEE. Between the trimmed V and J ends, which lost 0 bases and 2 bases, there was a span of 6 bases. As DNA, the CDR3 is TGTGCCAGCAGCGTAGGGAGTACCTACAATGAGCAGTTCTTC. Its translation: CASSVGSTYNEQFF.

CDR3 coding DNA: TGCGCCAGCAGCCGATCAGCAACTAATGAAAAACTGTTTTTT. Amino acid sequence: CASSRSATNEKLFF. The rearrangement joins TRBV5-1 to TRBJ1-4; D gene uncertain. The germline CDR1 and CDR2 sequences are SGHRS and YFSETQ. Trimming shortened V by 4 bases and J by 0 bases, and 7 bases separated the two germline ends. This CDR3 region has 14 residues.

The V and J genes are TRBV7-2 and TRBJ2-2; TRBD2 is a possible D gene (5 bases). V gave up 5 bases and J gave up 2 bases, with 9 bases separating them. The CDR3 loop spans 14 amino acids. Germline CDR1 SGHTA, CDR2 FQGNSA. The CDR3 protein is CASSPEANTGELFF. In DNA form, the CDR3 reads TGTGCCAGCAGCCCGGAGGCAAACACCGGGGAGCTGTTTTTT. Full variable domain (missing parts from reference TRBV7-2 and TRBJ2-2): GAGVSQSPSNKVTEKGKDVELRCDPISGHTALYWYRQSLGQGLEFLIYFQGNSAPDKSGLPSDRFSAERTGGSVSTLTIQRTQQEDSAVYLCASSPEANTGELFFGEGSRLTVL.

This clone was counted only a few times. J is TRBJ2-1 and V is TRBV7-3; 10 nucleotides line up with TRBD2. The CDR3 has 15 amino acids. Per germline, CDR1 SGHTA and CDR2 FQGTGA. V dropped 4 bases and J dropped 6; count of bases not matched to a gene: 6. The CDR3 sequence: CASSSGLAVGNEQFF. The CDR3 DNA is TGTGCCAGCAGCTCCGGACTAGCGGTGGGCAATGAGCAGTTCTTC.

The rearrangement uses TRBV6-5 and TRBJ2-7; D remains ambiguous. The CDR3 spans 13 residues. In germline, CDR1 is MNHEY, CDR2 SVGAGI. The V and J ends lost 9 bases and 3 bases respectively, with 15 bases between them. In DNA form, the CDR3 reads TGTGCCAGTGCCCGAGGCACCTTCTACGAGCAGTACTTC. This encodes CASARGTFYEQYF.

On this clone itself: This specimen includes other DNA sequences encoding the same CDR3. The chain joins TRBV7-2 to TRBJ1-1; 9 bases line up with TRBD1. J was trimmed by 2 bases and V by 5 bases; bases with no gene match: 3. Germline V gene sequence: CDR1 SGHTA, CDR2 FQGNSA. This CDR3 has 14 amino acids. The CDR3 DNA reads TGTGCCAGCAGCCGGGACAGGGTTAACACTGAAGCTTTCTTT. It is translated as CASSRDRVNTEAFF.

The chain is built from TRBV7-9 and TRBJ1-6; possible D gene TRBD1, 5 bases. The CDR3 is 13 amino acids. The V gene lost 1 base and the J gene lost 8 bases, with 6 bases spanning the gap. Germline V gene lookup returns CDR1 SEHNR and CDR2 FQNEAQ (reference sequence). CDR3 DNA: TGTGCCAGCAGCTTAGTCAGGGATTCACCCCTCCACTTT. It encodes CASSLVRDSPLHF.

The gene calls are TRBV28 and TRBJ1-5; maybe TRBD1 (5 bases). The CDR3 is made up of 14 amino acids. Trimming shortened V by 6 bases and J by 4 bases, and 13 bases separated the two germline ends. Per germline, CDR1 MDHEN and CDR2 SYDVKM. The CDR3 region has the DNA TGTGCCAGCAGGACAGACAGCTCTAATCAGCCCCAGCATTTT. It yields the protein CASRTDSSNQPQHF.

The V call is TRBV7-2, the J call TRBJ1-2; the D gene is possibly TRBD1 (6 bases). The germline V and J ends were trimmed by 5 bases and 4 bases, with 14 bases remaining between them. The CDR3 has 14 residues. Per germline, CDR1 SGHTA and CDR2 FQGNSA. Written as DNA, the CDR3 is TGTGCCAGCAGCGAAAGCGGGGGCGGCTATGGCTACACCTTC. Translation: CASSESGGGYGYTF.

CDR3 DNA: TGTGCCAGCAGCGTAGGTCTACAGCAAGAGACCCAGTACTTC. Its protein product is CASSVGLQQETQYF. This sequence joins TRBV9 and TRBJ2-5; unclear D gene. The CDR3 spans 14 residues. CDR1 SGDLS and CDR2 YYNGEE come from the germline V gene. V was trimmed by 0 bases and J by 2 bases, leaving 8 bases between them. Based on the CDR3 plus reference TRBV9 and TRBJ2-5, the full variable domain is DSGVTQTPKHLITATGQRVTLRCSPRSGDLSVYWYQQSLDQGLQFLIQYYNGEERAKGNILERFSAQQFPDLHSELNLSSLELGDSALYFCASSVGLQQETQYFGPGTRLLVL.

This sequence joins TRBV15 and TRBJ2-7; the D gene is possibly TRBD2 (6 bases). V dropped 5 bases and J dropped 3 bases, with 17 bases sitting between them. The CDR3 extends over 15 amino acids. Germline values: CDR1 LNHNV, CDR2 YYDKDF (reference sequence). CDR3 in DNA: TGTGCCACCAGCGTAGAGACAGACGGGGGCTACGAGCAGTACTTC. Its protein product is CATSVETDGGYEQYF.

The rearrangement links TRBV12-5 to TRBJ2-7; 8 bases fit TRBD1. CDR1 and CDR2 from the germline V gene are LGHNT and FRNRAP. The CDR3 is 15 residues long. The junction had 4 bases not matched to a gene; V was cut back by 2 bases and J by 1 base. For the CDR3, the DNA is TGTGCTAGTGGTTTGATCCGGGACAGGTCCTACGAGCAGTACTTC. Protein: CASGLIRDRSYEQYF.

This clone appeared a single time. CDR3 loop: CASSSVYANYGYTF. The CDR3, as DNA: TGTGCCAGCAGCTCAGTATATGCTAACTATGGCTACACCTTC. V and J are TRBV7-9 and TRBJ1-2; D ambiguous. The germline V gene encodes CDR1 SEHNR and CDR2 FQNEAQ (reference sequence). Trimming cost V 4 bases and J 0 bases, with 9 bases left between them. The CDR3 totals 14 residues.

This clone appeared once. The V call is TRBV5-1, the J call TRBJ1-1; TRBD1 aligns across 8 bases. CDR3 length: 15 amino acids. Germline-derived CDR1 and CDR2 are SGHRS and YFSETQ. The trim removed 5 bases at V and 6 bases at J, leaving 12 bases unmatched. The CDR3, as DNA: TGCGCCAGCAGGGGACAGGTTCTAGACGGGGCTGAAGCTTTCTTT. Protein sequence: CASRGQVLDGAEAFF. Based on the CDR3 plus reference TRBV5-1 and TRBJ1-1, the full variable domain is KAGVTQTPRYLIKTRGQQVTLSCSPISGHRSVSWYQQTPGQGLQFLFEYFSETQRNKGNFPGRFSGRQFSNSRSEMNVSTLELGDSALYLCASRGQVLDGAEAFFGQGTRLTVV.

The chain employs TRBV29-1 and TRBJ1-5; D not resolved. The germline V gene has CDR1 SQVTM and CDR2 ANQGSEA. Trimming shortened V by 7 bases and J by 0 bases, and 10 bases separated the two germline ends. This CDR3 spans 13 amino acids. As DNA, the CDR3 is TGCAGCGCAAGACACGATAGCAATCAGCCCCAGCATTTT. Protein sequence: CSARHDSNQPQHF.

This sequence joins TRBV24-1 and TRBJ2-3, with D possibly TRBD2 on 6 matching bases. This CDR3 region has 14 residues. Deletions cut 3 bases from V and 2 bases from J, with 8 bases between. Germline V gene lookup returns CDR1 KGHDR and CDR2 SFDVKD. The CDR3 loop reads CATSDGTPTDTQYF. In DNA, the CDR3 is TGTGCCACCAGTGATGGGACTCCCACAGATACGCAGTATTTT.